The clone carrying this T cell receptor (beta chain) has only a few counts. This specimen comes from a study of OX40 agonist ivuxolimab in advanced cancers. About the research overall: Each dose-escalation patient presented with hepatocellular carcinoma, melanoma, renal cell or head and neck cancer.

This CDR3 has 14 amino acids. V lost 6 bases and J lost 2; bases outside the gene matches: 5. The germline CDR1 and CDR2 sequences are SQVTM and ANQGSEA. The assay was immunoSEQ multiplex PCR, and TCRdb's table has in-frame clones only and misses some. This sample carries about 36,000 clones, over 65% of them seen once, and the ten largest clones take 21%. The TCR comes from an adult with an advanced solid tumor such as melanoma, head and neck, liver or kidney cancer. The chain recombines TRBV29-1 with TRBJ2-1; 9 nucleotides line up with TRBD1. The material was CD4+ or CD8+ T cells sorted from blood, obtained in a trial of the OX40 agonist ivuxolimab. CDR3 in DNA: TGCAGCGTGGGGACAGGGATCACCTACAATGAGCAGTTCTTC. This encodes CSVGTGITYNEQFF.